These T cell receptor beta chains were read from a single sample in a study of lymphopenia after photon versus proton radiotherapy. Sequencing was performed with immunoSEQ multiplex PCR; in TCRdb, only in-frame clones are kept and a portion is missing. Here the sample spans tens of thousands of clones, roughly 87% being singletons. Sequenced here: peripheral blood, sampled from a patient treated with photon-based radiotherapy. Receptors were obtained from a man aged 40-50 years with gastric cancer. CDR3s leave out the opening cysteine and the closing phenylalanine or tryptophan. Each record gives: V gene, CDR3 protein.

v_call: TRBV5-1
cdr3_aa: ASRRTGNTEAF

v_call: TRBV27
cdr3_aa: ASSLRLAGGPGELF

v_call: TRBV11-2
cdr3_aa: ASTLFGESTDTQY

v_call: TRBV28
cdr3_aa: ASSFPGVYGYT

v_call: TRBV6-5
cdr3_aa: ASSYHDRGGEQY

v_call: TRBV23-1
cdr3_aa: ASSQRTGESYEQY

v_call: TRBV7-6
cdr3_aa: ASSPTGTNEAF

v_call: TRBV20-1
cdr3_aa: SASAAYGYT

v_call: TRBV7-9
cdr3_aa: ATTNNRGISAHGGYT

v_call: TRBV5-4
cdr3_aa: ASSPGPGVEAF

v_call: TRBV7-2
cdr3_aa: ASSPSGGRSGGEKLF

v_call: TRBV5-4
cdr3_aa: ASSPGQGLDNSPLH

v_call: TRBV15
cdr3_aa: ATSREPPSGVNEQF

v_call: TRBV27
cdr3_aa: ASSPRMGYGYT

v_call: TRBV7-2
cdr3_aa: ASSDSWVNEQF

v_call: TRBV9
cdr3_aa: ASSVHGDTQY

v_call: TRBV11-2
cdr3_aa: ASSFLGDGSGEQY

v_call: TRBV6-5
cdr3_aa: ASRPSGGYTGELF

v_call: TRBV7-2
cdr3_aa: ASSFDANTGELF

v_call: TRBV11-2
cdr3_aa: ASNLGANTEAF

v_call: TRBV4-2
cdr3_aa: ASSRASLQKNTEAF

v_call: TRBV12-5
cdr3_aa: ASGPWGTGELF

v_call: TRBV9
cdr3_aa: ASSVGQGLAYEQY

v_call: TRBV5-1
cdr3_aa: ASSLGSPRETQY

v_call: TRBV6-6
cdr3_aa: ASCPTRSYNSPLH

v_call: TRBV4-1
cdr3_aa: ASSQGTVTNTGELF

v_call: TRBV25-1
cdr3_aa: ASSEGRQSSYEQY

v_call: TRBV6-5
cdr3_aa: ASSRTRARGNTIY

v_call: TRBV7-2
cdr3_aa: ASMPAGGRETQY

v_call: TRBV4-3
cdr3_aa: ASSQDPHPGQGAGELF

v_call: TRBV27
cdr3_aa: ASSPRQNSPLH